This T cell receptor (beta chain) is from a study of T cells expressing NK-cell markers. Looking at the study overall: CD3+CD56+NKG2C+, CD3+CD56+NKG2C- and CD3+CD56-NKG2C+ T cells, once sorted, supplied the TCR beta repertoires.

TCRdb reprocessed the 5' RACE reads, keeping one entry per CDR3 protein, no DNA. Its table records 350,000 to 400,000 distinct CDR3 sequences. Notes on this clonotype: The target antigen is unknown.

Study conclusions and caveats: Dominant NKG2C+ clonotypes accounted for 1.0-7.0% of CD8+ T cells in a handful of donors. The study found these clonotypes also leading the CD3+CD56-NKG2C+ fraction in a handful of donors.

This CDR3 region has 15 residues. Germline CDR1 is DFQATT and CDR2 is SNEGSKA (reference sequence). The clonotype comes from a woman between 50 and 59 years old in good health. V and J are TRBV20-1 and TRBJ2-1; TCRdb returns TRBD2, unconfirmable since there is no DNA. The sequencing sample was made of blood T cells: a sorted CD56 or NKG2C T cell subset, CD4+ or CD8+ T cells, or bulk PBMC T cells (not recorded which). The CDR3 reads CSATKREGPSNEQFF.